Sequencing of this T cell receptor beta chain was carried out in a study of response to subunit inactivated influenza vaccine. The study's findings and limits: Researchers suggested that each seasonal influenza vaccination recruits few new T cells.

One entry per CDR3 protein, called by TCRdb with MiXCR from the RT-PCR reads. The repertoire has 530,000 or so distinct CDR3 sequences, roughly 12% of them found once; the top ten carry 10% to 13%. The germline V gene encodes CDR1 SEHNR and CDR2 FQNEAQ (reference sequence). Trimming took off 8 bases at V and 4 bases at J, with 12 bases between the two ends. The CDR3 spans 12 residues. This clonotype showed up just once. Its antigen is unidentified. Sequenced material: PBMCs from blood, taken on the day of vaccination. The receptor comes from a man aged 45-65 years who received an inactivated influenza vaccine. The genes are TRBV7-9 and TRBJ2-7; D remains ambiguous. The CDR3: CASVSLLYEQYF. CDR3 nucleotide sequence: TGTGCCAGCGTTTCCCTGTTATACGAGCAGTACTTC.